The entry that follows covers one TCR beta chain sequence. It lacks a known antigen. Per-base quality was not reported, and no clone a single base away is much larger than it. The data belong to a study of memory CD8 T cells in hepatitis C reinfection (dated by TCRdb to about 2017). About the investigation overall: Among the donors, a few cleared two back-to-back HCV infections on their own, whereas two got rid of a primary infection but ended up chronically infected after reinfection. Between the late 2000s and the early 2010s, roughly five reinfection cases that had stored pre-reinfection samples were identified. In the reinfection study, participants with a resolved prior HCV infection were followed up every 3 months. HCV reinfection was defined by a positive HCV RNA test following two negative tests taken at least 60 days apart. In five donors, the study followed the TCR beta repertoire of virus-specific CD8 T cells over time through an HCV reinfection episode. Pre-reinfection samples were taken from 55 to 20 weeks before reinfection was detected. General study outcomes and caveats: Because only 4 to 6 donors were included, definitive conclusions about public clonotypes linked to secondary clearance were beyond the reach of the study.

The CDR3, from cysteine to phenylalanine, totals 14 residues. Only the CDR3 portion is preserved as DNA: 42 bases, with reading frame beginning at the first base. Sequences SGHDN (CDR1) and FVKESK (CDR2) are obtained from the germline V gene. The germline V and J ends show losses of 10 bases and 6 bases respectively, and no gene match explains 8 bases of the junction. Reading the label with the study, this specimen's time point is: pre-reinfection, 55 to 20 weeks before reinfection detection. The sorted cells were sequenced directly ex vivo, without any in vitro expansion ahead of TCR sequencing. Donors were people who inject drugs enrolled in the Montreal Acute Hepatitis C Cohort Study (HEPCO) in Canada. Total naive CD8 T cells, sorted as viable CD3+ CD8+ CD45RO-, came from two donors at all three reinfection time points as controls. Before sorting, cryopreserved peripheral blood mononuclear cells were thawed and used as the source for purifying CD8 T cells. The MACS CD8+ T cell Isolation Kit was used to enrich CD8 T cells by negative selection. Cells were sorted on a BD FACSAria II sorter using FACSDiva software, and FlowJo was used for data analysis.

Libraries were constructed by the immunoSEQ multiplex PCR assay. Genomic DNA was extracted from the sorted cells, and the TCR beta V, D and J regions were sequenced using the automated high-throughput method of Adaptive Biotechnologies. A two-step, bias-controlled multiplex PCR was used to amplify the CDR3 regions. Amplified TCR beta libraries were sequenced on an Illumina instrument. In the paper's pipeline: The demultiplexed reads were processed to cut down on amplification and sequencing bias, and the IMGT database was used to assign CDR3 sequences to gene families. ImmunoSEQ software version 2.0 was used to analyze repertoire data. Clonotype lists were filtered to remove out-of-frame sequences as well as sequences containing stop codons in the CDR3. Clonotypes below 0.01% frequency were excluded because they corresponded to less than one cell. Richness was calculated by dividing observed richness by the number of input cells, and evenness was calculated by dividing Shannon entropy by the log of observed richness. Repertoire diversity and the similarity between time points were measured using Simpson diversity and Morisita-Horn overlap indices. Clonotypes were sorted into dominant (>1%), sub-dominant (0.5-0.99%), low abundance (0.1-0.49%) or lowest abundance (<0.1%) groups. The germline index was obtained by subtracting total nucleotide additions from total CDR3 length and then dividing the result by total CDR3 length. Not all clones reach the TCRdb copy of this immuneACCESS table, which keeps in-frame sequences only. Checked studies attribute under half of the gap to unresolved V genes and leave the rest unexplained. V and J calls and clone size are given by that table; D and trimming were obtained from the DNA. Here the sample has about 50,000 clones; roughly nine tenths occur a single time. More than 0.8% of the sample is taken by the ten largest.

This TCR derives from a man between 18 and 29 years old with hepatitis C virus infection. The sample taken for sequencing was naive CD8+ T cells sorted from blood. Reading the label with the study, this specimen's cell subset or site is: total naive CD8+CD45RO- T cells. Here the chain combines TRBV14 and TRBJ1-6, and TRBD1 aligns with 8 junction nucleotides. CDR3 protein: CATKQTGVNSPLHF. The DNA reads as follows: TGTGCCACCAAGCAGACAGGGGTTAATTCACCCCTCCACTTT.